Detailed here is one T cell receptor (beta chain). Its target is not known. This sample was taken from a study of blood T cells in healthy people across ages. A second PCR, run for roughly 7 to 11 cycles, used a sample-barcoded 5' primer plus a J-beta primer mix. TCRdb re-called the 5' RACE reads with MiXCR, one entry per CDR3 protein. The repertoire includes about 1.4 million distinct CDR3 sequences, approximately 60% of them detected once, and about 6.3% sits in the top ten. Approximately 9.7 milliliters was the volume of peripheral blood drawn from each donor. The authors isolated at least 6 million PBMCs per sample. RNA extraction gave at least 5.5 micrograms of total RNA per sample. General observations from the study: Changes seen in expanded clonotypes were possibly confounded by donor CMV status left unknown.

V lost 5 bases, J lost 1 base, and 12 bases lay in between. CDR1 DFQATT and CDR2 SNEGSKA come from the germline V gene (reference sequence). The CDR3 is 14 residues long. Sequencing was done on a sample of blood. The sequence was obtained from a young man in good health. The chain carries TRBV20-1 and TRBJ1-5; TRBD1 is a possible D gene (6 bases). The chain's CDR3 is CSALRGGSNQPQHF. The DNA of the CDR3 is TGCAGTGCTCTTAGGGGGGGGAGCAATCAGCCCCAGCATTTT.